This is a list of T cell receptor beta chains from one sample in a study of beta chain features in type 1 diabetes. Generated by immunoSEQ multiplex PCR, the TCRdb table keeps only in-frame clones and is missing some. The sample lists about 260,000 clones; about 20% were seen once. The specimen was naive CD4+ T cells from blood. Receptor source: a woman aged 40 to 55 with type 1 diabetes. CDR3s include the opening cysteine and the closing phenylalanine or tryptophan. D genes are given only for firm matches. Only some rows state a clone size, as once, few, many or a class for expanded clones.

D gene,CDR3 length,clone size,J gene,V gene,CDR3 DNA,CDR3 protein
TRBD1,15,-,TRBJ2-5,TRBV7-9,TGTGCCAGCAGCTTAAGGACAGGGAACCAAGAGACCCAGTACTTC,CASSLRTGNQETQYF
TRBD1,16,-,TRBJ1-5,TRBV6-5,TGTGCCAGCAGTTACTCGATGGGGACAGGGAATCAGCCCCAGCATTTT,CASSYSMGTGNQPQHF
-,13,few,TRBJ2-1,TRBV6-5,TGTGCCAGCAGTTACGGACATTACAATGAGCAGTTCTTC,CASSYGHYNEQFF
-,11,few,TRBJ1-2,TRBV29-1,TGCAGCGTTGAAGAAGAGGGAGGCTACACCTTC,CSVEEEGGYTF
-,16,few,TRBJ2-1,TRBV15,TGTGCCACCAGCATCCATCCACGCAGGGGCTTCAATGAGCAGTTCTTC,CATSIHPRRGFNEQFF
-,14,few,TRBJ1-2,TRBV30,TGTGCCTGGAGTCCTCGGACTGGGAACTATGGCTACACCTTC,CAWSPRTGNYGYTF
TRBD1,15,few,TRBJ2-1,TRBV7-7,TGTGCCAGCAGCTACAGACAGGGCCCTATGGATGAGCAGTTCTTC,CASSYRQGPMDEQFF
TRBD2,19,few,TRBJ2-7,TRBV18,TGTGCCAGCTCACCACTAGGTTGGGTGACTAGCGGGAGTGGCTACGAGCAGTACTTC,CASSPLGWVTSGSGYEQYF
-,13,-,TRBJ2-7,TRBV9,TGTGCCAGCGCAGGGGTGGACTCTAACGAGCAGTACTTC,CASAGVDSNEQYF
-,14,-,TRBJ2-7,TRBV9,TGTGCCAGCAGCGTAGTTGGCCGATCCAGCGAGCAGTACTTC,CASSVVGRSSEQYF
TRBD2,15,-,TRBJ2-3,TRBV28,TGTGCCAGCGCCCCTCCTAGCGGGAGAGGGTATACGCAGTATTTT,CASAPPSGRGYTQYF
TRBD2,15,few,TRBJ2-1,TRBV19,TGTGCCAGTACCACCGGGACTAGTTCCTACAATGAGCAGTTCTTC,CASTTGTSSYNEQFF
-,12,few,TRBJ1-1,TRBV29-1,TGCAGCGTTGAACGAGCGAGGAGTGAAGCTTTCTTT,CSVERARSEAFF
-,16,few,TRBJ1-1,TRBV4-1,TGCGCCAGCAGCCACGTCCGGGACTCAATAGGGACTGAAGCTTTCTTT,CASSHVRDSIGTEAFF
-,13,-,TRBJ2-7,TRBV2,TGTGCCAGCAACCCGACAGGGACTCACGAGCAGTACTTC,CASNPTGTHEQYF
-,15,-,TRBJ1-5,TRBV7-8,TGTGCCAGCAGCGCCGGGACTAATAGCAATCAGCCCCAGCATTTT,CASSAGTNSNQPQHF
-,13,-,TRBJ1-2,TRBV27,TGTGCCGGTGGTGAGTCCCGAGGATATGGCTACACCTTC,CAGGESRGYGYTF
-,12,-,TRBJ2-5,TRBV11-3,TGTGCCAGCAGCGGACAGCAAGAGACCCAGTACTTC,CASSGQQETQYF
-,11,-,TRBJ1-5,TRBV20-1,TGCAGTGCCAATCGCGGGGCTGTTTGGCATTTT,CSANRGAVWHF
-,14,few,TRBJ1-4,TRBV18,TGTGCCACCTCACCGGGAGCAACTAATGAAAAACTGTTTTTT,CATSPGATNEKLFF
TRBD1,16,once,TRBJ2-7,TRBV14,TGTGCCAGCAGCCAAGATCGGGGGACAGGGGGATACGAGCAGTACTTC,CASSQDRGTGGYEQYF